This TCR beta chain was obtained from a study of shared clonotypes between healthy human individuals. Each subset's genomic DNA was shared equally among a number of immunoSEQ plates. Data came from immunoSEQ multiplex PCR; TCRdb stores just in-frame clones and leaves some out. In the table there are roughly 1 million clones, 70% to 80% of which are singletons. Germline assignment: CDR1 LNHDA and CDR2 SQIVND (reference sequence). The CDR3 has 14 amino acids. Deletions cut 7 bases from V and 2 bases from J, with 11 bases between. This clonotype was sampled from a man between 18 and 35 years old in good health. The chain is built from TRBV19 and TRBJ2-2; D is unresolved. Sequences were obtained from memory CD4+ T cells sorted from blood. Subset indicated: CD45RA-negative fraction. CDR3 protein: CASNPGSNTGELFF. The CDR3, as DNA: TGTGCCAGTAACCCGGGTAGTAACACCGGGGAGCTGTTTTTT.